This entry concerns a single T cell receptor (beta chain). Germline CDR1 is SGHDT and CDR2 is YYEEEE. The CDR3 consists of 13 residues. V was shortened by 0 bases and J by 0 bases, with 3 bases between the two germline ends. This specimen belongs to a study of OX40 agonist ivuxolimab in advanced cancers. The table came from immunoSEQ multiplex PCR; TCRdb's copy has only in-frame clones and leaves some out. The sample records over 70,000 clones, about 88% being singletons. The receptor's source is an adult with an advanced solid tumor such as melanoma, head and neck, liver or kidney cancer. The V call is TRBV5-6, the J call TRBJ1-1; D unresolved. Source: CD4+ or CD8+ T cells sorted from blood, taken in a trial of the OX40 agonist ivuxolimab. This chain's CDR3 is CASSLAVNTEAFF. Here the CDR3 DNA reads TGTGCCAGCAGCTTGGCAGTGAACACTGAAGCTTTCTTT.